These 26 T cell receptor beta chains share one sample of origin, sequenced in a study of cytomegalovirus exposure and HLA in healthy donors (dated 2017 in TCRdb). Library creation used the immunoSEQ multiplex PCR assay. For the multiplex PCR, a mixture combining 60 forward primers for TCR Vbeta segments and 13 reverse primers for TCR Jbeta segments was used. Here the immuneACCESS table is served through TCRdb, limited to in-frame sequences with V and J called. Missing clones are a known gap in these copies; in checked studies unresolved V genes cover under half, and the rest lacks a known reason. Recorded for this sample are some 160,000 clones; roughly 80% of them occurred a single time. More than 3% of the sample comes from the top ten. The sequencing input was PBMCs. The receptors originated from a male donor in good health and CMV-seronegative.

The rearrangement links TRBV11-2 to TRBJ2-1; D unclear. This CDR3 region has 13 residues. Trimming removed 1 base from V and 4 bases from J, with 5 bases in between. CDR1 is SGHAT and CDR2 is FQNNGV in the germline V gene. CDR3 nucleotides: TGTGCCAGCAGCTTAGGTGTATACAATGAGCAGTTCTTC. It yields the protein CASSLGVYNEQFF. The full variable domain, in which reference TRBV11-2 and TRBJ2-1 provide the parts outside the CDR3, is EAGVAQSPRYKIIEKRQSVAFWCNPISGHATLYWYQQILGQGPKLLIQFQNNGVVDDSQLPKDRFSAERLKGVDSTLKIQPAKLEDSAVYLCASSLGVYNEQFFGPGTRLTVL.

The rearrangement links TRBV6-5 to TRBJ2-2, with 10 nucleotides matching TRBD2. The V segment lost 6 bases and the J segment 1 base; nucleotides outside the gene matches: 2. This CDR3 comprises 15 residues. Germline CDR1 MNHEY, CDR2 SVGAGI. The CDR3 bases are TGTGCCAGCAGAAGGACTAGCGGGAACACCGGGGAGCTGTTTTTT. This encodes CASRRTSGNTGELFF.

The chain uses TRBV7-3 and TRBJ2-1; 9 nucleotides align to TRBD2. From germline, CDR1 is SGHTA and CDR2 FQGTGA. This CDR3 is built from 15 residues. J lost 4 bases, V lost 4 bases, and 5 bases had no gene match. The DNA of the CDR3 is TGTGCCAGCAGCTCAACTAGCGGGCGGTACAATGAGCAGTTCTTC. This sequence encodes CASSSTSGRYNEQFF.

The J gene is TRBJ2-1, the V gene TRBV27, with 11 bases identical to TRBD2. Germline V lookup: CDR1 MNHEY, CDR2 SMNVEV (reference sequence). The V and J ends lost 5 bases and 3 bases, in that order; junction bases with no gene match: 9. The CDR3 is 17 residues long. In DNA form, the CDR3 reads TGTGCCAGCAGTCACCGAAAGACTAGCGGGGTCTACAATGAGCAGTTCTTC. It translates to CASSHRKTSGVYNEQFF.

This clone was counted a single time. V and J are TRBV28 and TRBJ2-1; TRBD2 matches at 10 bases. CDR1 and CDR2 from the germline V gene are MDHEN and SYDVKM. The trim removed 4 bases at V and 6 bases at J, leaving 15 bases unmatched. The CDR3 has 18 amino acids. The CDR3 DNA is TGTGCCAGCAGTTATGTGGAGGGAGCGGGAGGGATATTCAATGAGCAGTTCTTC. Its translation: CASSYVEGAGGIFNEQFF.

This chain uses TRBV18 with TRBJ1-2, with 9 bases lining up with TRBD1. The V and J ends lost 5 bases and 6 bases, in that order; junction bases with no gene match: 10. The length of the CDR3 is 15 residues. Germline V gene lookup returns CDR1 KGHSH and CDR2 LQKENI. Here the CDR3 reads CASSKNGDRVDGYTF. The CDR3 DNA reads TGTGCCAGCTCAAAGAACGGGGACAGGGTTGATGGCTACACCTTC.

CDR3: CASSFTLSQGAEEKLFF. The CDR3 bases are TGTGCCAGCAGCTTTACCCTCAGCCAGGGGGCAGAGGAAAAACTGTTTTTT. The chain links TRBV5-4 to TRBJ1-4; 8 nucleotides match TRBD1. The ends lost 2 bases at V and 8 bases at J; junction bases unmatched: 14. There are 17 residues in the CDR3. Germline loops: CDR1 SGHNT, CDR2 YYREEE (reference sequence).

The V call is TRBV15, the J call TRBJ1-4, with no clear D. V was shortened by 8 bases and J by 8 bases, with 15 bases between the two germline ends. CDR3 length: 13 residues. The germline gives CDR1 LNHNV, CDR2 YYDKDF (reference sequence). The CDR3 spells CATLPEGGEKLFF. CDR3 nucleotides: TGTGCCACCCTTCCGGAGGGAGGAGAAAAACTGTTTTTT.

The V gene is TRBV11-1, the J gene TRBJ2-7; D unclear. Trimming cost V 3 bases and J 6 bases, with 6 bases left between them. The CDR3 extends over 11 amino acids. Germline-derived CDR1 and CDR2 are SGHAT and FQDESV (reference sequence). DNA of the CDR3: TGTGCCAGCAGCTTTAGTGGCGAGCAGTACTTC. Its translation: CASSFSGEQYF.

The genes are TRBV7-6 and TRBJ2-7; maybe TRBD1 (6 bases). Germline-derived CDR1 and CDR2 are SGHVS and FNYEAQ. The CDR3 consists of 14 residues. Trimming took 4 bases from V and 3 from J, leaving 13 bases between them. The CDR3 coding sequence is TGTGCCAGCAGCTCATGGGACACGAACTACGAGCAGTACTTC. Translating gives CASSSWDTNYEQYF.

The chain combines TRBV7-9 with TRBJ2-4, with a possible D match to TRBD1 (6 bases). CDR1 is SEHNR, CDR2 FQNEAQ, per germline (reference sequence). The CDR3 spans 17 residues. Trimming left V 2 bases short and J 1 base short, with 15 bases between. The CDR3 DNA reads as TGTGCCAGCAGCTTAATCCCCAGGGGTGAGGCCAAAAACATTCAGTACTTC. Encoded protein: CASSLIPRGEAKNIQYF.

This chain connects TRBV25-1 to TRBJ2-6; TRBD2 matches at 8 bases. V trimming: 7 bases; J trimming: 4 bases; junction bases outside the gene matches: 9. This CDR3 contains 16 residues. Per the germline V gene, CDR1 is MGHDK and CDR2 is SYGVNS. This CDR3 reads CASTASGSLGANVLTF. The CDR3 DNA is TGTGCCAGCACTGCAAGCGGGAGTCTGGGGGCCAACGTCCTGACTTTC.

The V gene is TRBV5-4, the J gene TRBJ2-7, with 11 bases lining up with TRBD1. The length of the CDR3 is 14 residues. Germline assignment: CDR1 SGHNT and CDR2 YYREEE (reference sequence). V lost 4 bases, J lost 5 bases, and 5 bases stayed unmatched. This CDR3 reads CASSPGTGGNEQYF. Here the CDR3 DNA reads TGTGCCAGCAGCCCCGGGACAGGGGGTAACGAGCAGTACTTC.

The gene calls are TRBV4-3 and TRBJ2-5; TRBD2 matches at 10 bases. Germline V gene sequence: CDR1 LGHNA, CDR2 YSLEER. The J segment lost 1 base and the V segment lost 4 bases, leaving 15 bases of the junction unmatched. The CDR3 is 19 amino acids. CDR3 sequence (DNA): TGCGCCAGCAGCCCGTTCCCGGGCACTAGCGGGGTTACCCAAGAGACCCAGTACTTC. It codes for CASSPFPGTSGVTQETQYF.

Comments on this clone: Other DNA variants within this sample encode the same CDR3. The chain has TRBV5-1 and TRBJ1-2; D call uncertain. The V gene lost 4 bases and the J gene lost 5 bases, with 9 bases spanning the gap. The CDR3 extends over 12 amino acids. Germline CDR1 reads SGHRS; CDR2 reads YFSETQ. Here the CDR3 DNA reads TGCGCCAGCAGCCCGACGGGGTATGGCTACACCTTC. This gives the protein CASSPTGYGYTF.

V is TRBV2 and J is TRBJ2-5; 11 bases line up with TRBD2. Trimming took 3 bases from V and 0 from J; bases not matched to a gene: 6. The CDR3 runs 17 residues. CDR1 and CDR2 (germline): SNHLY, FYNNEI. CDR3 residues: CASSDLAGGRYQETQYF. The CDR3 DNA reads TGTGCCAGCAGTGATCTAGCGGGGGGTCGGTACCAAGAGACCCAGTACTTC.

This clone came up a few times. The chain has TRBV13 and TRBJ2-7, with unresolved D. Trimming stripped 2 bases from V and 4 bases from J, with 6 bases between. The CDR3 spans 12 residues. Germline V gives CDR1 PRHDT, CDR2 FYEKMQ (reference sequence). CDR3 residues: CASSLRGYEQYF. In nucleotides, the CDR3 is TGTGCCAGCAGCTTACGAGGTTACGAGCAGTACTTC.

A word on this clone: This sample includes further DNA sequences coding for the same CDR3. V gene TRBV6-4 combines with J gene TRBJ2-3; 10 bases are a match to TRBD2. Germline V CDR1 and CDR2: MRHNA, SNTAGT. The CDR3 sequence is 14 residues long. V shed 2 bases, J shed 4 bases, and the junction held 0 bases outside the gene matches. The CDR3 region has the DNA TGTGCCAGCAGTGACAGCGGGGGGGCAGATACGCAGTATTTT. Protein: CASSDSGGADTQYF.

V is TRBV19 and J is TRBJ2-2, with D maybe TRBD2 (5 bases). V lost 6 bases and J lost 6, with 17 bases in between. The germline gives CDR1 LNHDA, CDR2 SQIVND (reference sequence). The CDR3 loop spans 15 amino acids. The CDR3 DNA reads TGTGCCAGTAGCTCGTTTCCGGGGTCCCCCGGGGAGCTGTTTTTT. Its protein product is CASSSFPGSPGELFF.

The chain carries TRBV5-1 and TRBJ2-1; D unresolved. Looked up from germline, CDR1 is SGHRS and CDR2 is YFSETQ. The germline V and J ends were trimmed by 6 bases and 7 bases, with 14 bases remaining between them. The length of the CDR3 is 13 residues. The CDR3 DNA follows: TGCGCCAGCACCACTGCAATTAAAAATGAGCAGTTCTTC. Translating gives CASTTAIKNEQFF.

The chain recombines TRBV11-2 with TRBJ1-1; 8 bases line up with TRBD1. Germline lookup yields CDR1 SGHAT and CDR2 FQNNGV. This CDR3 contains 14 residues. V gave up 5 bases and J gave up 4 bases; unmatched junction bases: 6. The CDR3 DNA reads as TGTGCCAGCAGCCCCCGCACAGGGGGCACTGAAGCTTTCTTT. Its translation is CASSPRTGGTEAFF.

V gene TRBV10-3 combines with J gene TRBJ1-2; TRBD1 agrees at 8 bases. CDR1 is ENHRY, CDR2 SYGVKD, per germline. The CDR3 is made up of 13 amino acids. After removal of 6 bases from V and 7 bases from J, the junction contained 7 bases not matched to a gene. The CDR3 DNA reads as TGTGCCATCAGCCTAGGGACAGGTGCTGGCTACACCTTC. It specifies CAISLGTGAGYTF.

This chain links TRBV6-5 with TRBJ2-7, with D possibly being TRBD2 (6 bases). The CDR3 runs to 14 residues. Germline CDR1 MNHEY, CDR2 SVGAGI. The V end lost 0 bases, the J end lost 3 bases, and 9 bases lay between the germline ends. CDR3 protein: CASSYSGGLYEQYF. The CDR3 coding sequence is TGTGCCAGCAGTTACTCGGGAGGTCTCTACGAGCAGTACTTC.

The chain links TRBV5-4 to TRBJ2-2; no clear D. This CDR3 region has 13 residues. The germline V and J ends were trimmed by 1 base and 3 bases, with 4 bases remaining between them. Germline lookup yields CDR1 SGHNT and CDR2 YYREEE (reference sequence). Written as DNA, the CDR3 is TGTGCCAGCAGCTTGACTTACACCGGGGAGCTGTTTTTT. As protein: CASSLTYTGELFF.

To note about this clone: The conserved final phenylalanine or tryptophan is absent from the CDR3, which likely points to a read error. The chain uses TRBV27 and TRBJ1-1, with D tentatively TRBD1 (6 bases). The CDR3 runs to 14 residues. CDR1 MNHEY and CDR2 SMNVEV come from the germline V gene (reference sequence). Between the trimmed V and J ends, which lost 7 bases and 5 bases, there was a span of 17 bases. The CDR3 DNA sequence: TGTGCCAGCACCCCATTTGCAGGGGATACTGAAGCTTTCCTT. Translated, it gives CASTPFAGDTEAFL.

The chain is built from TRBV9 and TRBJ1-6; D possibly corresponds to TRBD1 (6 bases). Per germline, CDR1 SGDLS and CDR2 YYNGEE. The CDR3 length is 16 residues. V was trimmed by 4 bases and J by 9 bases, leaving 20 bases between them. CDR3 DNA: TGTGCCAGCAGCCCGATGGGGGGGGGCTTGGGTTCACCCCTCCACTTT. Protein: CASSPMGGGLGSPLHF.